This T cell receptor beta chain was sequenced in a study of T-cell memory formation after mild COVID-19. The study, taken as a whole, reports: Clones shrinking from day 15 to 85 showed even CD4/CD8 mixes; later expanders tilted CD4+. Chiefly within CM and EM were the contracting CD4+ clones; CD8+ ones were within EMRA.

Each CDR3 protein gets one entry after TCRdb re-called the 5' RACE reads with MiXCR. The sample consists of some 350,000 distinct CDR3 sequences, 10% to 15% of them appearing once. Looked up from germline, CDR1 is MDHEN and CDR2 is SYDVKM. The CDR3 length is 13 residues. V lost 3 bases and J 2 bases, leaving 7 bases between the germline ends. In its sample, this clonotype was seen many times. Its antigen is unidentified. This TCR was recovered from a man aged 18 to 29 who had mild COVID-19 (a few samples of this study predate the infection). Cell type and time point are not known. The material sequenced was PBMCs or a T cell subset sorted from them (not recorded which). The rearrangement joins TRBV28 to TRBJ1-2; D perhaps matches TRBD1 (6 bases). The CDR3, as DNA: TGTGCCAGCAGTTTGGGGGCGAACTATGGCTACACCTTC. This encodes CASSLGANYGYTF.